The 29 T cell receptor beta chains listed next were all sequenced from one sample in a study of T cell repertoires and HLA-DP antigens. Profiled with immunoSEQ multiplex PCR; TCRdb holds only in-frame clones, not every one. The data contain fewer than 95,000 clones, roughly nine tenths of them singletons. Their target antigens are unknown. Sequencing was performed on CD4+ T cells from PBMCs. Receptor source: a man aged 50 to 60 in good health and CMV-seronegative.

The V call is TRBV28, the J call TRBJ2-2; D is ambiguous. CDR1 is MDHEN, CDR2 SYDVKM, per germline. V lost 6 bases and J lost 9, with 14 bases in between. This CDR3 is 13 amino acids long. The CDR3 here is CASSPDWVRELFF. CDR3 sequence (DNA): TGTGCCAGCAGCCCCGACTGGGTAAGGGAGCTGTTTTTT.

J is TRBJ2-3 and V is TRBV7-2; D ambiguous. The CDR3 totals 12 residues. CDR1 and CDR2 from the germline V gene are SGHTA and FQGNSA. The germline V and J ends were trimmed by 2 bases and 6 bases, with 6 bases remaining between them. The CDR3 sequence is CASSLPRDTQYF. Written as DNA, the CDR3 is TGTGCCAGCAGCTTACCCAGGGATACGCAGTATTTT.

This clone has a single count. The V call is TRBV28, the J call TRBJ1-5; D ambiguous. Germline V gives CDR1 MDHEN, CDR2 SYDVKM. V was trimmed by 2 bases and J by 5 bases, leaving 10 bases between them. This CDR3 is 14 amino acids long. The CDR3 here is CASSLGSQYQPQHF. In nucleotides, the CDR3 is TGTGCCAGCAGTTTAGGGTCACAGTATCAGCCCCAGCATTTT.

The chain carries TRBV9 and TRBJ1-1, with 9 bases that match TRBD1. CDR1 and CDR2 (germline): SGDLS, YYNGEE. V dropped 1 base and J dropped 7; count of bases not matched to a gene: 5. The CDR3 consists of 14 residues. CDR3 nucleotide sequence: TGTGCCAGCAGCGTATCGGGACAGGGAAATGAAGCTTTCTTT. Encoded protein: CASSVSGQGNEAFF. Using reference TRBV9 and TRBJ1-1 for the parts outside the CDR3, the full variable domain is DSGVTQTPKHLITATGQRVTLRCSPRSGDLSVYWYQQSLDQGLQFLIQYYNGEERAKGNILERFSAQQFPDLHSELNLSSLELGDSALYFCASSVSGQGNEAFFGQGTRLTVV.

The chain is built from TRBV7-8 and TRBJ2-2, with TRBD1 identical over 7 bases. J gave up 7 bases and V 4 bases, and 12 bases lay outside the gene matches. The CDR3 consists of 16 residues. The germline gives CDR1 SGHVS, CDR2 FQNEAQ. The CDR3 nucleotides read TGTGCCAGCAGCTCCACCGGGACAGTATCGCGCGGGGAGCTGTTTTTT. It is translated as CASSSTGTVSRGELFF.

The chain employs TRBV4-3 and TRBJ1-6, with D perhaps TRBD1 (5 bases). This CDR3 has 14 residues. Germline lookup yields CDR1 LGHNA and CDR2 YSLEER. Between the trimmed V and J ends, which lost 3 bases and 6 bases, there was a span of 9 bases. The CDR3 region has the DNA TGCGCCAGCAGCCATGGGCAGGGTAATTCACCCCTCCACTTT. Its protein product is CASSHGQGNSPLHF.

The V gene is TRBV10-1, the J gene TRBJ2-3, with 7 bases aligning to TRBD1. CDR3 length: 16 residues. Germline V CDR1 and CDR2: WNHNN, SYGVQD (reference sequence). The V gene end was trimmed by 4 bases and the J gene end by 2 bases; junction bases not matched to a gene: 9. The CDR3 DNA reads TGCGCCAGCAGTGGAGACAGGGCCAGAACCACAGATACGCAGTATTTT. The encoded protein is CASSGDRARTTDTQYF.

The V and J genes are TRBV11-2 and TRBJ2-2; no clear D gene. The V gene lost 1 base and the J gene lost 6 bases, with 12 bases spanning the gap. The CDR3 has 15 residues. Germline loops: CDR1 SGHAT, CDR2 FQNNGV. The CDR3 nucleotides read TGTGCCAGCAGCTTAGTAGATGGATATCCCGGGGAGCTGTTTTTT. Translating gives CASSLVDGYPGELFF.

The rearrangement joins TRBV19 to TRBJ2-7; D perhaps matches TRBD2 (5 bases). Per germline, CDR1 LNHDA and CDR2 SQIVND (reference sequence). V lost 3 bases and J lost 1, with 16 bases in between. This CDR3 is built from 16 residues. As DNA, the CDR3 is TGTGCCAGTAGTATTGGTCTGGGCCCGGGGTCCTACGAGCAGTACTTC. This sequence encodes CASSIGLGPGSYEQYF.

The chain carries TRBV5-4 and TRBJ2-5; tentative D call: TRBD1 (7 bases). Trimming removed 0 bases at V and 3 bases at J, with 9 bases between. The CDR3 totals 14 residues. Germline V gene data show CDR1 as SGHNT and CDR2 as YYREEE (reference sequence). The CDR3 nucleotides read TGTGCCAGCAGCTTGGCCAGGGGGGAAGAGACCCAGTACTTC. Encoded protein: CASSLARGEETQYF. Supplemented by reference TRBV5-4 and TRBJ2-5, the full variable domain reads ETGVTQSPTHLIKTRGQQVTLRCSSQSGHNTVSWYQQALGQGPQFIFQYYREEENGRGNFPPRFSGLQFPNYSSELNVNALELDDSALYLCASSLARGEETQYFGPGTRLLVL.

V gene TRBV7-9 combines with J gene TRBJ2-1, with D perhaps TRBD1 (6 bases). The germline gives CDR1 SEHNR, CDR2 FQNEAQ (reference sequence). This CDR3 spans 15 amino acids. The V gene lost 3 bases and the J gene lost 9 bases, with 18 bases spanning the gap. The CDR3 reads CASSFGRGSAGEQFF. CDR3 bases: TGTGCCAGCAGCTTTGGCAGGGGTTCGGCGGGTGAGCAGTTCTTC. Filled out from reference TRBV7-9 and TRBJ2-1, the complete variable domain reads DTGVSQNPRHKITKRGQNVTFRCDPISEHNRLYWYRQTLGQGPEFLTYFQNEAQLEKSRLLSDRFSAERPKGSFSTLEIQRTEQGDSAMYLCASSFGRGSAGEQFFGPGTRLTVL.

The rearrangement uses TRBV5-4 and TRBJ1-6; D might be TRBD1 (5 bases). CDR1 SGHNT and CDR2 YYREEE come from the germline V gene (reference sequence). Trimming removed 4 bases from V and 7 bases from J, with 21 bases in between. The CDR3 runs 17 residues. In nucleotides, the CDR3 is TGTGCCAGCAGCCGAATAAGAACCGGGGGTTTAAATTCACCCCTCCACTTT. Its translation: CASSRIRTGGLNSPLHF.

This clone was counted a single time. The chain has TRBV6-5 and TRBJ1-1; 9 bases align to TRBD1. The CDR3 spans 13 residues. Germline V gene sequence: CDR1 MNHEY, CDR2 SVGAGI. Germline trimming cut 6 bases from V and 5 bases from J; bases unmatched to any gene: 4. CDR3 amino acids: CASRLTGGTEAFF. In DNA, the CDR3 is TGTGCCAGCAGGCTGACAGGGGGGACTGAAGCTTTCTTT.

The V gene is TRBV4-3, the J gene TRBJ1-1; no reliable D call. V dropped 0 bases and J dropped 4 bases, with 12 bases sitting between them. Germline CDR1 reads LGHNA; CDR2 reads YSLEER. CDR3 length: 15 amino acids. The CDR3 nucleotides read TGCGCCAGCAGCCAAGAAGGAAGGGCTAGCACTGAAGCTTTCTTT. Translation gives CASSQEGRASTEAFF.

The genes are TRBV10-3 and TRBJ1-1, with 9 positions matching TRBD1. Germline CDR1 and CDR2: ENHRY and SYGVKD. V shed 3 bases, J shed 4 bases, and the junction held 12 bases outside the gene matches. The CDR3 contains 17 residues. Here the CDR3 DNA reads TGTGCCATCAGTGAAGTTGGGACAGGGAGAGGGGGCACTGAAGCTTTCTTT. Translated, it gives CAISEVGTGRGGTEAFF.

This chain joins TRBV9 and TRBJ1-2; D call uncertain. V dropped 3 bases and J dropped 0 bases, with 6 bases sitting between them. Germline CDR1 SGDLS, CDR2 YYNGEE. This CDR3 is built from 13 residues. CDR3 in amino acids: CASSGATNYGYTF. Written as DNA, the CDR3 is TGTGCCAGCAGCGGGGCTACTAACTATGGCTACACCTTC.

The CDR3 spells CASSAGRRQGANEQYF. The DNA for the CDR3 is TGTGCCAGCAGCGCGGGAAGAAGACAGGGGGCGAACGAGCAGTACTTC. This chain uses TRBV5-4 with TRBJ2-7; 10 bases fit TRBD1. With V trimmed by 4 bases and J by 5 bases, 12 bases remained unmatched. The CDR3 is 16 residues long. Germline V gene data show CDR1 as SGHNT and CDR2 as YYREEE (reference sequence).

The J gene is TRBJ2-3, the V gene TRBV5-1; 9 nucleotides agree with TRBD1. Germline V gene data show CDR1 as SGHRS and CDR2 as YFSETQ. CDR3 length: 16 amino acids. Trimming removed 4 bases from V and 4 bases from J; junction bases left unmatched: 10. CDR3 sequence reads: CASSLTGTGRADTQYF. The CDR3 coding sequence is TGCGCCAGCAGCCTAACCGGGACAGGGAGGGCAGATACGCAGTATTTT.

The chain uses TRBV28 and TRBJ2-7, with no clear D. Trimming took 6 bases from V and 4 from J, leaving 10 bases between them. The CDR3 contains 12 residues. Per the germline V gene, CDR1 is MDHEN and CDR2 is SYDVKM. The CDR3, as DNA: TGTGCCAGCAGGGAAAGGTCATACGAGCAGTACTTC. Residues: CASRERSYEQYF. Supplemented by reference TRBV28 and TRBJ2-7, the full variable domain reads DVKVTQSSRYLVKRTGEKVFLECVQDMDHENMFWYRQDPGLGLRLIYFSYDVKMKEKGDIPEGYSVSREKKERFSLILESASTNQTSMYLCASRERSYEQYFGPGTRLTVT.

With respect to this clone: Other nucleotide sequences from this sample produce the same CDR3. The chain is built from TRBV19 and TRBJ1-6, with D possibly being TRBD1 (5 bases). This CDR3 is built from 14 residues. Germline V gene lookup returns CDR1 LNHDA and CDR2 SQIVND (reference sequence). Trimming cost V 0 bases and J 10 bases, with 10 bases left between them. CDR3 sequence: CASSIDRGRSPLHF. The CDR3 region has the DNA TGTGCCAGTAGTATAGATCGGGGCCGCTCACCCCTCCACTTT.

This rearrangement joins TRBV25-1 to TRBJ2-7, with a tentative D call TRBD2 (6 bases). V was cut by 5 bases and J by 6 bases, with 14 bases left in between. Germline V gene lookup returns CDR1 MGHDK and CDR2 SYGVNS. The CDR3 loop spans 13 amino acids. The CDR3, as DNA: TGTGCCAGCAGTTCTATTGGGGGAGGCGAGCAGTACTTC. Amino acids: CASSSIGGGEQYF.

The CDR3 bases are TGTGCCAGCAGCTCCGGACTGGAACAGCCCCAGCATTTT. Translating it yields CASSSGLEQPQHF. The genes are TRBV5-5 and TRBJ1-5; D unclear. Germline values: CDR1 SGHKS, CDR2 YYEKEE (reference sequence). CDR3 size: 13 residues. The V end was cut by 3 bases, the J end by 7 bases, with 11 bases between.

This clone was counted a few times. The V and J genes are TRBV20-1 and TRBJ1-4; no clear D gene. Trimming pared 1 base from V and 13 bases from J, leaving 10 bases between. The CDR3 has 11 residues. In germline, CDR1 is DFQATT, CDR2 SNEGSKA (reference sequence). CDR3 nucleotide sequence: TGCAGTGCTAGAGGACCCGAGAGACTGTTTTTT. Its translation is CSARGPERLFF.

The chain recombines TRBV7-8 with TRBJ2-3, with 7 nucleotides matching TRBD1. Germline loops: CDR1 SGHVS, CDR2 FQNEAQ. The CDR3 length is 15 residues. The V segment lost 5 bases and the J segment 5 bases; nucleotides outside the gene matches: 10. The CDR3: CASSEGGPRVDTQYF. The CDR3 region has the DNA TGTGCCAGCAGCGAAGGGGGCCCTCGGGTAGATACGCAGTATTTT.

The J gene is TRBJ1-2, the V gene TRBV30; D might be TRBD1 (5 bases). The germline V gene has CDR1 GTSNPN and CDR2 SVGIG (reference sequence). V was shortened by 3 bases and J by 8 bases, with 25 bases between the two germline ends. There are 16 residues in the CDR3. The CDR3 DNA is TGTGCCTGGAGCGCTCAGGGAAATCGGCGCGGCGGGGGCTACACCTTC. Translation gives CAWSAQGNRRGGGYTF.

The rearrangement links TRBV30 to TRBJ1-2; 9 nucleotides agree with TRBD1. Trimming took 3 bases from V and 6 from J; bases not matched to a gene: 5. CDR1 is GTSNPN, CDR2 SVGIG, per germline (reference sequence). This CDR3 has 13 amino acids. The CDR3, as DNA: TGTGCCTGGAGCCCTGGGACAGGGAATGGCTACACCTTC. It yields the protein CAWSPGTGNGYTF.

V gene TRBV7-2 combines with J gene TRBJ1-2; D might be TRBD1 (5 bases). This CDR3 is built from 13 residues. V lost 5 bases and J 14 bases, leaving 21 bases between the germline ends. CDR1 is SGHTA and CDR2 is FQGNSA in the germline V gene. This chain's CDR3 is CASSLGDAGRWTF. The CDR3 DNA reads as TGTGCCAGCAGCCTAGGGGACGCCGGAAGGTGGACCTTC. The whole variable domain, remainder taken from reference TRBV7-2 and TRBJ1-2, is GAGVSQSPSNKVTEKGKDVELRCDPISGHTALYWYRQSLGQGLEFLIYFQGNSAPDKSGLPSDRFSAERTGGSVSTLTIQRTQQEDSAVYLCASSLGDAGRWTFGSGTRLTVV.

The chain links TRBV19 to TRBJ2-5, with TRBD1 as a possible D gene (6 bases). CDR1 LNHDA and CDR2 SQIVND come from the germline V gene (reference sequence). The V end was cut by 3 bases, the J end by 6 bases, with 14 bases between. This CDR3 contains 14 residues. The chain's CDR3 is CASSMSGVQKTQYF. For the CDR3, the DNA is TGTGCCAGTAGTATGTCAGGGGTCCAGAAGACCCAGTACTTC.

This chain uses TRBV19 with TRBJ2-1; TRBD1 might be the D (5 bases). The CDR3 covers 14 residues. Germline-derived CDR1 and CDR2 are LNHDA and SQIVND (reference sequence). Trimming shortened V by 5 bases and J by 8 bases, and 16 bases separated the two germline ends. The CDR3 bases are TGTGCCAGTAGTCCCCAGTACAGGTCTGATGAGCAGTTCTTC. This codes for CASSPQYRSDEQFF.